This is a list of T cell receptor beta chains from one sample in a study of T-cell memory formation after mild COVID-19. Each CDR3 protein is one row after TCRdb ran MiXCR on the 5' RACE reads. The data hold over 350,000 distinct CDR3 sequences, with about a sixth observed a single time. The sequenced material came from PBMCs or a T cell subset sorted from them (not recorded which). These TCRs come from a man aged 18 to 30 who had mild COVID-19 (a few samples of this study predate the infection). Cell type and time point are not known. Both conserved end residues are part of each CDR3. Fields, in order: J gene, V gene, clone size, D gene, CDR3 protein, CDR3 DNA. A D gene is named only where the DNA matches it firmly. Some rows mark clone size as missing; the rest say once, few, many or name a class of expanded clone.

J: TRBJ1-1
V: TRBV5-1
size: few
D: TRBD1
CDR3: CASSLSGTAMNTEAFF
DNA: TGCGCCAGCAGCCTCTCCGGGACAGCTATGAACACTGAAGCTTTCTTT

J: TRBJ2-5
V: TRBV5-1
size: many
D: .
CDR3: CASSPGAGDWETQYF
DNA: TGCGCCAGCAGCCCGGGGGCGGGGGACTGGGAGACCCAGTACTTC

J: TRBJ2-7
V: TRBV3-1
size: .
D: .
CDR3: CASSPGHGANYEQYF
DNA: TGTGCCAGCAGCCCGGGACACGGGGCGAACTACGAGCAGTACTTC

J: TRBJ2-1
V: TRBV28
size: few
D: TRBD2
CDR3: CASSRLRTSGRYNEQFF
DNA: TGTGCCAGCAGCAGGTTACGGACTAGCGGGCGATACAATGAGCAGTTCTTC

J: TRBJ2-1
V: TRBV10-3
size: .
D: TRBD2
CDR3: CAINSGGAAQFF
DNA: TGTGCCATCAACAGCGGGGGAGCCGCGCAGTTCTTC

J: TRBJ2-5
V: TRBV6-6
size: few
D: .
CDR3: CASSFPQGNQETQYF
DNA: TGTGCCAGCAGTTTCCCCCAGGGGAACCAAGAGACCCAGTACTTC

J: TRBJ1-2
V: TRBV29-1
size: .
D: TRBD1
CDR3: CSVVDRGAYGYTF
DNA: TGCAGCGTTGTCGACAGGGGGGCTTATGGCTACACCTTC

J: TRBJ2-5
V: TRBV7-9
size: few
D: .
CDR3: CASERRGSETQYF
DNA: TGTGCCAGCGAGAGAAGGGGTTCAGAGACCCAGTACTTC

J: TRBJ1-2
V: TRBV12-3/TRBV12-4
size: .
D: .
CDR3: CASSYPLDSAGYTF
DNA: TGTGCCAGCAGTTATCCCCTCGACAGTGCTGGCTACACCTTC

J: TRBJ2-4
V: TRBV7-2
size: many
D: .
CDR3: CASSLRQSGVAKNIQYF
DNA: TGTGCCAGCAGCCTACGGCAGTCGGGTGTAGCCAAAAACATTCAGTACTTC

J: TRBJ2-5
V: TRBV6-6
size: few
D: .
CDR3: CASSYWTDQETQYF
DNA: TGTGCCAGCAGTTACTGGACGGACCAAGAGACCCAGTACTTC

J: TRBJ1-4
V: TRBV6-5
size: .
D: .
CDR3: CASSYRTVEKLFF
DNA: TGTGCCAGCAGTTACCGGACAGTAGAAAAACTGTTTTTT

J: TRBJ1-2
V: TRBV19
size: .
D: TRBD1
CDR3: CASSPSGGSGYTF
DNA: TGTGCCAGTTCCCCCTCAGGGGGCAGTGGCTACACCTTC

J: TRBJ2-7
V: TRBV6-1
size: .
D: .
CDR3: CASTLTGRREQYF
DNA: TGTGCCAGCACCCTAACCGGGCGCCGCGAGCAGTACTTC

J: TRBJ2-2
V: TRBV4-1
size: .
D: TRBD2
CDR3: CASSQGRREGLTGELFF
DNA: TGCGCCAGCAGCCAAGGGCGGCGGGAGGGCCTCACCGGGGAGCTGTTTTTT

J: TRBJ2-5
V: TRBV12-3/TRBV12-4
size: .
D: TRBD1
CDR3: CASSFQGVGQETQYF
DNA: TGTGCCAGCAGTTTTCAGGGGGTAGGACAAGAGACCCAGTACTTC

J: TRBJ2-2
V: TRBV5-1
size: .
D: .
CDR3: CASSSWTDTGELFF
DNA: TGCGCCAGCAGCTCCTGGACAGACACCGGGGAGCTGTTTTTT

J: TRBJ2-7
V: TRBV29-1
size: many
D: TRBD1
CDR3: CSVGTGTAYEQYF
DNA: TGCAGCGTGGGGACAGGGACCGCTTACGAGCAGTACTTC

J: TRBJ2-5
V: TRBV19
size: .
D: .
CDR3: CASEGGETQYF
DNA: TGTGCCAGCGAGGGAGGCGAGACCCAGTACTTC

J: TRBJ2-5
V: TRBV7-2
size: .
D: TRBD1
CDR3: CASSPTGQGALETQYF
DNA: TGTGCCAGCAGCCCCACGGGACAGGGGGCTTTAGAGACCCAGTACTTC

J: TRBJ1-1
V: TRBV6-5
size: .
D: TRBD1
CDR3: CASSYFGTGAEAFF
DNA: TGTGCCAGCAGTTACTTTGGGACAGGGGCTGAAGCTTTCTTT

J: TRBJ1-4
V: TRBV9
size: .
D: .
CDR3: CASSVSGVSSEKLFF
DNA: TGTGCCAGCAGCGTTTCAGGGGTCAGCTCTGAAAAACTGTTTTTT

J: TRBJ2-2
V: TRBV9
size: .
D: .
CDR3: CASSVAGPGTGELFF
DNA: TGTGCCAGCAGCGTCGCGGGACCGGGCACCGGGGAGCTGTTTTTT

J: TRBJ1-2
V: TRBV4-1
size: few
D: .
CDR3: CASSQRDGTNYGYTF
DNA: TGCGCCAGCAGCCAAAGGGACGGTACTAACTATGGCTACACCTTC

J: TRBJ1-2
V: TRBV30
size: .
D: .
CDR3: CAWSEQGAVSGYTF
DNA: TGTGCCTGGAGTGAACAGGGTGCGGTTTCTGGCTACACCTTC

J: TRBJ2-1
V: TRBV5-1
size: .
D: .
CDR3: CASSEQERGNEQFF
DNA: TGCGCCAGCAGCGAACAGGAGAGAGGGAATGAGCAGTTCTTC

J: TRBJ2-1
V: TRBV2
size: .
D: .
CDR3: CASRIREQFF
DNA: TGTGCCAGCAGGATCCGGGAGCAGTTCTTC

J: TRBJ2-5
V: TRBV25-1
size: few
D: .
CDR3: CASSEAGETQYF
DNA: TGTGCCAGCAGTGAAGCGGGGGAGACCCAGTACTTC

J: TRBJ2-5
V: TRBV28
size: few
D: .
CDR3: CASSQGSGTGETQYF
DNA: TGTGCCAGCAGTCAGGGTTCGGGGACCGGCGAGACCCAGTACTTC

J: TRBJ2-3
V: TRBV9
size: .
D: .
CDR3: CASSTSGRTDTQYF
DNA: TGTGCCAGCAGCACCTCGGGCAGGACAGATACGCAGTATTTT

J: TRBJ1-2
V: TRBV12-3/TRBV12-4
size: many
D: .
CDR3: CASSLRQGGGYTF
DNA: TGTGCCAGCAGTTTAAGGCAGGGTGGCGGCTACACCTTC

J: TRBJ2-6
V: TRBV27
size: .
D: .
CDR3: CASSPGTGGANVLTF
DNA: TGTGCCAGCAGTCCCGGGACCGGTGGGGCCAACGTCCTGACTTTC

J: TRBJ2-7
V: TRBV7-8
size: .
D: TRBD2
CDR3: CASSFVLAGGYEQYF
DNA: TGTGCCAGCAGCTTTGTGCTAGCGGGGGGCTACGAGCAGTACTTC

J: TRBJ1-5
V: TRBV6-5
size: .
D: .
CDR3: CASSYSKSLQGNQPQHF
DNA: TGTGCCAGCAGTTACTCGAAGAGCCTACAAGGCAATCAGCCCCAGCATTTT

J: TRBJ2-3
V: TRBV3-1
size: once
D: TRBD2
CDR3: CASSQDRRVWSGGHTDTQYF
DNA: TGTGCCAGCAGCCAAGATCGTCGGGTTTGGAGCGGGGGTCACACAGATACGCAGTATTTT

J: TRBJ1-1
V: TRBV27
size: .
D: TRBD1
CDR3: CASSLSMGQGGAWTEAFF
DNA: TGTGCCAGCAGTTTATCGATGGGACAGGGAGGGGCGTGGACTGAAGCTTTCTTT

J: TRBJ2-7
V: TRBV5-1
size: many
D: TRBD1
CDR3: CASSFGQGTEQYF
DNA: TGCGCCAGCAGCTTCGGACAGGGGACCGAGCAGTACTTC

J: TRBJ1-1
V: TRBV6-5
size: .
D: .
CDR3: CASSYSGLPGKAFF
DNA: TGTGCCAGCAGTTACTCCGGACTCCCAGGGAAAGCTTTCTTT

J: TRBJ2-1
V: TRBV4-3
size: few
D: TRBD2
CDR3: CASSQDMSGGYNEQFF
DNA: TGCGCCAGCAGCCAAGATATGAGCGGGGGTTACAATGAGCAGTTCTTC

J: TRBJ2-2
V: TRBV4-1
size: .
D: .
CDR3: CASSRPGTWNTGELFF
DNA: TGCGCCAGCAGCCGGCCAGGGACATGGAACACCGGGGAGCTGTTTTTT

J: TRBJ2-6
V: TRBV4-3
size: .
D: .
CDR3: CASSQDGSPGANVLTF
DNA: TGCGCCAGCAGCCAAGATGGGAGTCCTGGGGCCAACGTCCTGACTTTC

J: TRBJ1-1
V: TRBV7-2
size: .
D: .
CDR3: CASRSSGNYVNTEAFF
DNA: TGTGCCAGCAGGTCTAGCGGGAATTATGTGAACACTGAAGCTTTCTTT

J: TRBJ1-1
V: TRBV19
size: .
D: .
CDR3: CASSIASLGDTEAFF
DNA: TGTGCCAGTAGTATAGCAAGTCTGGGAGACACTGAAGCTTTCTTT

J: TRBJ2-3
V: TRBV6-5
size: .
D: TRBD1
CDR3: CASSYSPTGVTDTQYF
DNA: TGTGCCAGCAGTTACTCCCCGACAGGGGTGACAGATACGCAGTATTTT

J: TRBJ2-3
V: TRBV24-1
size: many
D: TRBD2
CDR3: CATSEEKLAVVTDTQYF
DNA: TGTGCCACCAGTGAAGAAAAACTAGCGGTTGTCACAGATACGCAGTATTTT